The 18 T cell receptor beta chains presented below share a single source sample, sequenced in a study of T cells in Graves' hyperthyroidism and ophthalmopathy. Amplification of TCR beta CDR3 regions was performed using RNA transcripts as template. A first-round RT-PCR of the TCR CDR3 used the HTBI primer set. MiXCR was run by TCRdb on the multiplex PCR reads, yielding one entry per CDR3 protein. The sample consists of under 350,000 distinct CDR3 sequences, approximately 15% of them appearing once. The sequencing input was blood. These receptors originate from a woman in her sixties or seventies with Graves' ophthalmopathy.

About this clonotype itself: At one end, the junction sequence differs from germline, possibly due to a read error. In DNA form, the CDR3 reads TGCGCCAGCAGCCCCAGGGCCGGGGCCCAGCATTTT. Translating it yields CASSPRAGAQHF. The chain links TRBV7-2 to TRBJ1-5, with TRBD1 as a possible D gene (5 bases). CDR1 SGHTA and CDR2 FQGNSA come from the germline V gene. The CDR3 has 12 amino acids.

Ten or more counts support this clonotype. The chain uses TRBV28 and TRBJ1-2, with a tentative D call TRBD1 (5 bases). Trimming cost V 8 bases and J 2 bases, with 12 bases left between them. Germline lookup yields CDR1 MDHEN and CDR2 SYDVKM. This CDR3 comprises 13 residues. Here the CDR3 DNA reads TGTGCCAGCCGCCCTCAGGGAAACTATGGCTACACCTTC. As protein: CASRPQGNYGYTF.

This clonotype has more than one count but fewer than ten. V and J are TRBV28 and TRBJ1-5; D not certain. V gave up 7 bases and J gave up 5 bases, with 12 bases separating them. CDR1 and CDR2 (germline): MDHEN, SYDVKM. The CDR3 length is 13 residues. This CDR3 reads CASTKTRHQPQHF. CDR3 nucleotides: TGTGCCAGCACGAAGACACGTCATCAGCCCCAGCATTTT. The full variable domain, with the rest looked up from reference TRBV28 and TRBJ1-5, is DVKVTQSSRYLVKRTGEKVFLECVQDMDHENMFWYRQDPGLGLRLIYFSYDVKMKEKGDIPEGYSVSREKKERFSLILESASTNQTSMYLCASTKTRHQPQHFGDGTRLSIL.

The sample holds many counts of this clonotype. The chain couples TRBV18 to TRBJ1-1, with D perhaps TRBD1 (5 bases). The CDR3 loop spans 15 amino acids. V was trimmed by 0 bases and J by 0 bases, leaving 8 bases between them. CDR1 and CDR2 from the germline V gene are KGHSH and LQKENI. DNA of the CDR3: TGTGCCAGCTCACCACCGGGACTAATGAACACTGAAGCTTTCTTT. It is translated as CASSPPGLMNTEAFF.

In its sample, this clonotype was seen many times. The chain has TRBV3-1 and TRBJ1-2, with 7 bases fitting TRBD1. The V segment lost 6 bases and the J segment 4 bases; nucleotides outside the gene matches: 11. This CDR3 has 15 residues. CDR1 is LGHDT and CDR2 is YNNKEL in the germline V gene (reference sequence). The DNA of the CDR3 is TGTGCCAGCAGGAAGGCGGGACAGCCCTTCTATGGCTACACCTTC. Its protein product is CASRKAGQPFYGYTF. Filled out from reference TRBV3-1 and TRBJ1-2, the complete variable domain reads DTAVSQTPKYLVTQMGNDKSIKCEQNLGHDTMYWYKQDSKKFLKIMFSYNNKELIINETVPNRFSPKSPDKAHLNLHINSLELGDSAVYFCASRKAGQPFYGYTFGSGTRLTVV.

This clonotype was observed many times. J is TRBJ2-1 and V is TRBV7-2; TRBD2 matches 13 bases. The CDR3 runs to 16 residues. Germline V gene sequence: CDR1 SGHTA, CDR2 FQGNSA. V trimming: 4 bases; J trimming: 6 bases; junction bases outside the gene matches: 6. CDR3: CASSSWGTSGANEQFF. The DNA for the CDR3 is TGTGCCAGCAGCTCCTGGGGGACTAGCGGGGCCAATGAGCAGTTCTTC.

This clonotype has at least ten counts. V is TRBV6-1 and J is TRBJ1-2; D uncertain. The CDR3 has 13 amino acids. Trimming removed 6 bases at V and 8 bases at J, with 16 bases between. The germline CDR1 and CDR2 sequences are MNHNS and SASEGT. The CDR3 region has the DNA TGTGCCAGCAGCCCCGAGTCCAATCGGGGCTACACCTTC. It yields the protein CASSPESNRGYTF.

This clonotype was detected only a few times. The chain joins TRBV5-6 to TRBJ1-2; TRBD1 aligns across 7 bases. This CDR3 region has 15 residues. The germline gives CDR1 SGHDT, CDR2 YYEEEE. The trim removed 4 bases at V and 4 bases at J, leaving 10 bases unmatched. CDR3 coding DNA: TGTGCCAGCAGCGCCCTGGGACAGAAGGTCTATGGCTACACCTTC. Its translation: CASSALGQKVYGYTF.

Ten or more counts support this clonotype. The J gene is TRBJ1-2, the V gene TRBV12-3 or TRBV12-4; weak D call: TRBD1 (5 bases). Deletions cut 3 bases from V and 3 bases from J, with 14 bases between. The CDR3 covers 15 residues. The CDR3 nucleotides read TGTGCCAGCAGTTTTGAGGGCAGGGTCGACTATGGCTACACCTTC. It yields the protein CASSFEGRVDYGYTF.

This clonotype was detected many times. The V gene is TRBV30, the J gene TRBJ1-4, with D possibly being TRBD1 (6 bases). The CDR3 spans 14 residues. CDR1 and CDR2 from the germline V gene are GTSNPN and SVGIG (reference sequence). The V end lost 3 bases, the J end lost 7 bases, and 15 bases lay between the germline ends. The CDR3 sequence: CAWRSQGNVEKLFF. DNA for the CDR3: TGTGCCTGGAGATCCCAGGGGAATGTTGAAAAACTGTTTTTT.

This clonotype was counted a few times. The CDR3: CASRVGGAYQPQHF. CDR3 coding DNA: TGTGCCAGCAGGGTGGGGGGGGCCTATCAGCCCCAGCATTTT. The chain uses TRBV6-1 and TRBJ1-5; a weak D match, TRBD1 (6 bases). Germline assignment: CDR1 MNHNS and CDR2 SASEGT. The CDR3 is 14 amino acids. Trimming removed 6 bases from V and 5 bases from J, with 14 bases in between.

This clonotype was seen a few times. The chain is built from TRBV11-2 and TRBJ1-3, with D hard to call. V was trimmed by 3 bases and J by 0 bases, leaving 3 bases between them. In germline, CDR1 is SGHAT, CDR2 FQNNGV. CDR3 length: 13 amino acids. CDR3 in amino acids: CASSFRSGNTIYF. CDR3 nucleotides: TGTGCCAGCAGCTTCCGCTCTGGAAACACCATATATTTT.

Only a few counts were recorded for this clonotype. This sequence joins TRBV7-2 and TRBJ1-2; no clear D. CDR3 length: 12 amino acids. The germline V gene encodes CDR1 SGHTA and CDR2 FQGNSA. Trimming removed 4 bases from V and 4 bases from J, with 7 bases in between. The CDR3 nucleotides are TGTGCCAGCAGCTACCCCAGCTATGGCTACACCTTC. Amino acid sequence: CASSYPSYGYTF.

This clonotype was counted many times. The chain is built from TRBV9 and TRBJ1-2; weak D call: TRBD1 (6 bases). CDR3 size: 14 residues. Trimming removed 2 bases at V and 2 bases at J, with 10 bases between. Germline V CDR1 and CDR2: SGDLS, YYNGEE. The DNA of the CDR3 is TGTGCCAGCAGCGTGGGACATACAAACTATGGCTACACCTTC. This codes for CASSVGHTNYGYTF.

This clonotype occurred many times. The chain joins TRBV5-1 to TRBJ2-2; possibly TRBD1 for D (5 bases). V lost 0 bases, J lost 0 bases, and 9 bases lay in between. The CDR3 sequence is 16 residues long. CDR1 and CDR2 from the germline V gene are SGHRS and YFSETQ. The CDR3 DNA reads as TGCGCCAGCAGCTTGGGGACACTCGCGAACACCGGGGAGCTGTTTTTT. Its protein is CASSLGTLANTGELFF. The full variable domain, its missing parts supplied by reference TRBV5-1 and TRBJ2-2, is KAGVTQTPRYLIKTRGQQVTLSCSPISGHRSVSWYQQTPGQGLQFLFEYFSETQRNKGNFPGRFSGRQFSNSRSEMNVSTLELGDSALYLCASSLGTLANTGELFFGEGSRLTVL.

This clonotype was recorded many times. This chain connects TRBV27 to TRBJ1-1; D gene uncertain. Trimming took 2 bases from V and 0 from J, leaving 10 bases between them. Germline CDR1 and CDR2: MNHEY and SMNVEV (reference sequence). This CDR3 spans 15 amino acids. CDR3 in amino acids: CASSLVRSVNTEAFF. The CDR3 DNA is TGTGCCAGCAGTTTAGTCCGTTCCGTGAACACTGAAGCTTTCTTT.

This clonotype turned up a few times. V usage is TRBV19 and J usage is TRBJ2-7, with unresolved D. V shed 0 bases and J shed 3 bases, with 12 bases lying between them. Germline CDR1 is LNHDA and CDR2 is SQIVND (reference sequence). This CDR3 is built from 15 residues. The CDR3 DNA follows: TGTGCCAGTAGTATAGATGTTTCTCACAGCTACGAGCAGTACTTC. It specifies CASSIDVSHSYEQYF.

The chain uses TRBV19 and TRBJ2-1, with 15 positions matching TRBD2. Germline assignment: CDR1 LNHDA and CDR2 SQIVND (reference sequence). J lost 5 bases, V lost 3 bases, and 14 bases had no gene match. The CDR3 runs to 20 residues. This CDR3 is CASSILGLAGGLVGNNEQFF. For the CDR3, the DNA is TGTGCCAGTAGTATCTTGGGACTAGCGGGAGGCCTCGTTGGGAACAATGAGCAGTTCTTC.